Listed below are T cell receptor beta chains from one sample, sequenced in a study of cytomegalovirus exposure and HLA in healthy donors. Here immunoSEQ multiplex PCR was the method, and the copy in TCRdb shows in-frame clones only, minus some. The table has roughly 220,000 clones, more than 65% seen once. Sequenced: PBMCs. These receptors all stem from a man in his fifties or sixties in good health and CMV-seronegative. The CDR3 runs from the conserved cysteine through the conserved F or W. A D gene is named only where the DNA matches it firmly. Part of the rows lack a size; the others show once, few, many or a class for expanded clones.

d_gene,v_gene,abundance,j_gene,CDR3aa,CDR3nt
NA,TRBV23-1,few,TRBJ1-5,CASSQSGTSNQPQHF,TGCGCCAGCAGTCAGTCCGGGACAAGCAATCAGCCCCAGCATTTT
TRBD1,TRBV27,NA,TRBJ2-1,CASSLRGLQIGEQFF,TGTGCCAGCAGTTTAAGGGGGCTTCAAATTGGGGAGCAGTTCTTC
TRBD2,TRBV27,once,TRBJ2-7,CASSSSGRSDEQYF,TGTGCCAGCAGTTCTAGCGGGAGGTCCGACGAGCAGTACTTC
TRBD2,TRBV27,NA,TRBJ2-3,CASSGLAGARTDTQYF,TGTGCCAGCAGCGGACTAGCGGGAGCCCGCACAGATACGCAGTATTTT
NA,TRBV5-1,NA,TRBJ2-7,CASSLDGGSSYEQYF,TGCGCCAGCAGCTTAGACGGAGGGAGCTCCTACGAGCAGTACTTC
TRBD1,TRBV2,NA,TRBJ1-5,CASSELLPSGQIKLSNQPQHF,TGTGCCAGCAGTGAGCTCCTCCCATCGGGACAGATAAAACTGAGCAATCAGCCCCAGCATTTT
TRBD1,TRBV28,NA,TRBJ1-2,CASSQPGTGVYGYTF,TGTGCCAGCAGTCAACCGGGGACAGGCGTCTATGGCTACACCTTC
TRBD1,TRBV6-5,few,TRBJ2-1,CATLSRDRGLGEQFF,TGTGCCACACTTTCCCGGGACAGGGGGCTTGGTGAGCAGTTCTTC
TRBD2,TRBV29-1,NA,TRBJ2-1,CSVSLAGGVNEQFF,TGCAGCGTTTCACTAGCGGGAGGAGTCAATGAGCAATTCTTC
NA,TRBV5-4,NA,TRBJ1-2,CASSLERLNYGYTF,TGTGCCAGCAGCTTGGAGCGGCTTAACTATGGCTACACCTTC
TRBD2,TRBV5-4,NA,TRBJ2-7,CASSYQGGLSYEQYF,TGTGCCAGCAGCTACCAGGGAGGGTTGTCCTACGAGCAGTACTTC
TRBD1,TRBV11-2,NA,TRBJ2-4,CASSSQLGTGNKNSQYF,TGTGCCAGCAGCTCTCAACTTGGGACAGGGAACAAAAACAGTCAGTACTTC
TRBD2,TRBV27,once,TRBJ2-3,CASSLAGADTQYF,TGTGCCAGCAGCCTAGCGGGAGCCGATACGCAGTATTTT
TRBD1,TRBV30,NA,TRBJ1-5,CAWSGDSQNQPQHF,TGTGCCTGGAGTGGGGACAGTCAAAATCAGCCCCAGCATTTT
TRBD2,TRBV11-2,few,TRBJ2-3,CATAETGGRDTQYF,TGTGCCACCGCCGAGACGGGAGGTAGGGATACGCAGTATTTT
TRBD1,TRBV6-5,NA,TRBJ1-2,CASSMGQVPGYTF,TGTGCCAGCAGTATGGGACAGGTTCCAGGCTACACCTTC
NA,TRBV11-2,NA,TRBJ1-5,CASSDNQDYQPQHF,TGTGCCAGCAGCGACAACCAGGATTATCAGCCCCAGCATTTT
NA,TRBV27,NA,TRBJ2-3,CASSLKGPVSTDTQYF,TGTGCCAGCAGTTTAAAGGGGCCAGTAAGCACAGATACGCAGTATTTT
NA,TRBV19,NA,TRBJ1-1,CASSIDLKRVVMNTEAFF,TGTGCCAGTAGTATAGATCTCAAGAGGGTAGTCATGAACACTGAAGCTTTCTTT
NA,TRBV6-6,NA,TRBJ1-1,CASRETRGQWAFF,TGTGCCAGCAGGGAAACACGGGGACAATGGGCTTTCTTT
TRBD1,TRBV30,NA,TRBJ1-2,CAWIRTGTAYGYTF,TGTGCCTGGATCCGAACGGGGACAGCATATGGCTACACCTTC
TRBD1,TRBV10-2,NA,TRBJ2-3,CASSALDRGSADTQYF,TGCGCCAGCAGTGCTTTAGACAGGGGGAGCGCAGATACGCAGTATTTT
NA,TRBV5-6,NA,TRBJ1-2,CASKSGTPSGYTF,TGTGCCAGCAAATCCGGGACACCCTCGGGCTACACCTTC
TRBD2,TRBV7-9,NA,TRBJ2-2,CASSLGLAGPTGELFF,TGTGCCAGCAGCTTAGGACTAGCGGGACCCACCGGGGAGCTGTTTTTT
NA,TRBV23-1,once,TRBJ2-7,CASSQWYREDEQYF,TGCGCCAGCAGTCAATGGTACAGGGAAGACGAGCAGTACTTC
NA,TRBV28,NA,TRBJ1-1,CASKEGNTEAFF,TGTGCCAGCAAGGAGGGGAACACTGAAGCTTTCTTT
NA,TRBV29-1,NA,TRBJ2-2,CSVELRPTVAETNTGELFF,TGCAGCGTTGAACTGCGCCCGACAGTGGCAGAAACCAACACCGGGGAGCTGTTTTTT
TRBD1,TRBV9,once,TRBJ2-6,CASSVVRDRGVLSGANVLTF,TGTGCCAGCAGCGTAGTTCGAGACAGGGGCGTACTCTCTGGGGCCAACGTCCTGACTTTC
TRBD1,TRBV5-4,NA,TRBJ2-2,CASRRGQGPPRNTGELFF,TGTGCCAGCAGAAGGGGACAGGGCCCCCCTCGCAACACCGGGGAGCTGTTTTTT
TRBD1,TRBV27,NA,TRBJ1-2,CASRDRTIYGYTF,TGTGCCAGCAGGGACAGGACTATCTATGGCTACACCTTC
NA,TRBV19,once,TRBJ2-6,CASSWPGGPGANVLTF,TGTGCCAGTAGTTGGCCAGGAGGGCCAGGGGCCAACGTCCTGACTTTC
NA,TRBV20-1,NA,TRBJ2-2,CSGRGTGELFF,TGCAGTGGAAGGGGGACCGGGGAGCTGTTTTTT
TRBD1,TRBV27,NA,TRBJ2-2,CASGTGNGELFF,TGTGCCAGCGGGACAGGGAACGGGGAGCTGTTTTTT
NA,TRBV11-3,NA,TRBJ2-5,CASSLNERETQYF,TGTGCCAGCAGCTTAAATGAGAGGGAGACCCAGTACTTC
TRBD1,TRBV28,once,TRBJ1-1,CASSPLRGPEFEAFF,TGTGCCAGCAGTCCCCTAAGGGGGCCTGAATTTGAAGCTTTCTTT
NA,TRBV2,few,TRBJ2-3,CASRQEGPDTQYF,TGTGCCAGTCGACAGGAAGGCCCAGATACGCAGTATTTT
TRBD2,TRBV7-2,NA,TRBJ2-7,CASSSTLAVNYEQYF,TGTGCCAGCAGCTCCACACTAGCGGTGAACTACGAGCAGTACTTC
TRBD2,TRBV7-3,NA,TRBJ2-1,CASSLKLAGGYNEQFF,TGTGCCAGCAGCTTAAAACTAGCGGGGGGATACAATGAGCAGTTCTTC
TRBD1,TRBV29-1,NA,TRBJ2-1,CSVDRGGAGEQFF,TGCAGCGTCGACAGGGGGGGGGCCGGGGAGCAGTTCTTC
NA,TRBV28,NA,TRBJ2-7,CASSLGPSLEEQYF,TGTGCCAGCAGTTTAGGGCCCTCCCTTGAAGAGCAGTACTTC
TRBD1,TRBV27,few,TRBJ1-1,CASSIPGGTEAFF,TGTGCCAGCAGTATTCCAGGGGGCACTGAAGCTTTCTTT
NA,TRBV25-1,few,TRBJ2-5,CASSGLSSGGQETQYF,TGTGCCAGCAGTGGCCTCTCGTCCGGGGGCCAAGAGACCCAGTACTTC
TRBD2,TRBV6-1,NA,TRBJ2-3,CASSDPRTSGRFTDTQYF,TGTGCCAGCAGTGATCCTAGGACTAGCGGGAGGTTCACAGATACGCAGTATTTT
TRBD2,TRBV6-6,once,TRBJ2-2,CASSQTAGGSTGELFF,TGTGCCAGCAGTCAAACGGCGGGAGGGAGCACCGGGGAGCTGTTTTTT
NA,TRBV7-8,NA,TRBJ2-5,CASSLAPLAYQETQYF,TGTGCCAGCAGCTTAGCTCCCCTAGCATATCAAGAGACCCAGTACTTC